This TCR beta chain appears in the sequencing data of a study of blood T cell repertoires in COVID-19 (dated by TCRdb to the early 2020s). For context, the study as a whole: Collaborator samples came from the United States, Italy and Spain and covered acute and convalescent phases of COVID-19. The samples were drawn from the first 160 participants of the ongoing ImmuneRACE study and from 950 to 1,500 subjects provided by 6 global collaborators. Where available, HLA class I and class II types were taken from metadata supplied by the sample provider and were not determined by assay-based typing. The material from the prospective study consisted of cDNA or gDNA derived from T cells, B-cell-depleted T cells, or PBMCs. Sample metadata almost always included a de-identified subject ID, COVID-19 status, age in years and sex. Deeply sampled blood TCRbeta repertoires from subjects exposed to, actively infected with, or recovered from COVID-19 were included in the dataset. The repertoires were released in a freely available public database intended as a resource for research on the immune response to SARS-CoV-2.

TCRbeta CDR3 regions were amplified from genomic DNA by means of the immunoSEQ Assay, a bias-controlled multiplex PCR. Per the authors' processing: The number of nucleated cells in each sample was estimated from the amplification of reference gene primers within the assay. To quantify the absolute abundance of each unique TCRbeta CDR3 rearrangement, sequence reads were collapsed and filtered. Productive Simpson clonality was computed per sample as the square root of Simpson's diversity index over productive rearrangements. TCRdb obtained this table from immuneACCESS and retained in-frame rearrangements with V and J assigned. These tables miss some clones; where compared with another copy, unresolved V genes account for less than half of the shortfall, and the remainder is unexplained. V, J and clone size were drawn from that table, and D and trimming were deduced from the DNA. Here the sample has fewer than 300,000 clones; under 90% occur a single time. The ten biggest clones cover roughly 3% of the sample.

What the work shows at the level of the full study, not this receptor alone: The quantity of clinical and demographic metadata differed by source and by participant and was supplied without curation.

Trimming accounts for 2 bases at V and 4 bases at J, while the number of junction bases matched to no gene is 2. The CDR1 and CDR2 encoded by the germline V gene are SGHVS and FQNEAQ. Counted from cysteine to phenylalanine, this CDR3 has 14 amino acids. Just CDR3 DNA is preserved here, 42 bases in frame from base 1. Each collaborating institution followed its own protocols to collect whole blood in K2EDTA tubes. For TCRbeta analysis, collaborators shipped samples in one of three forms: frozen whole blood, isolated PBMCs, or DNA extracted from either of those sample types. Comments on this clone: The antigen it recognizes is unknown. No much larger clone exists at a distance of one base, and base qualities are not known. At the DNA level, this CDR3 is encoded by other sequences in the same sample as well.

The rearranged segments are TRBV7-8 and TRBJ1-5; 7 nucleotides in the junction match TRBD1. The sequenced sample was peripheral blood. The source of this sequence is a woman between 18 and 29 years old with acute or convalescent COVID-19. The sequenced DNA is TGTGCCAGCAGCTTAAACAGGGGAAATCAGCCCCAGCATTTT. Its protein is CASSLNRGNQPQHF.